The text below deals with one TCR beta chain. Its matching antigen is unknown. As defined, naive CD8 cells were CD45RO-negative and positively selected for CCR7, with terminally differentiated effector memory CD45RA+ cells excluded. The data were taken from a study of shared clonotypes between healthy human individuals. Overall study findings and caveats: A small donor pool kept down the genetic and exposure-history diversity that was represented. Naive CD4 clonotypes were shared across a few donors at approximately 5.3%.

The authors' processing: Junction-only immunoSEQ data arrived without quality scores, meaning filtering differed. The protocol was immunoSEQ multiplex PCR, while the TCRdb copy is restricted to in-frame clones and leaves out a portion. V and J calls and clone size are as listed in that table; D and trimming were resolved from the DNA. Among around 600,000 clones listed, around 96% were seen once. The CDR3 is 15 amino acids. The J segment lost 4 bases and the V segment lost 8 bases, leaving 13 bases of the junction unmatched. Germline CDR1 and CDR2: MNHEY and SMNVEV (reference sequence). The origin of this receptor is a woman aged 25-40 years in good health. This rearrangement joins TRBV27 to TRBJ1-1; 7 bases agree with TRBD1. Sequencing used naive CD8+ T cells sorted from blood. The CDR3 loop is CASGNRGESITEAFF. In DNA, the CDR3 is TGTGCCAGCGGTAACAGGGGAGAGAGTATCACTGAAGCTTTCTTT.